Below are 28 T cell receptor beta chains sequenced from a single sample in a study of shared clonotypes between healthy human individuals. Profiled with immunoSEQ multiplex PCR; TCRdb holds only in-frame clones, not every one. The table includes more than 600,000 clones, approximately 90% detected once. As defined, naive CD8 cells were CD45RO-negative and positively selected for CCR7, with terminally differentiated effector memory CD45RA+ cells excluded. The sequencing input was naive CD8+ T cells sorted from blood. All receptors derive from a man aged 30-40 years in good health.

V is TRBV7-2 and J is TRBJ2-7, with TRBD2 matching 10 bases. Per the germline V gene, CDR1 is SGHTA and CDR2 is FQGNSA. The CDR3 is made up of 15 amino acids. The V and J ends lost 2 bases and 0 bases, in that order; junction bases with no gene match: 1. As DNA, the CDR3 is TGTGCCAGCAGCTTAACTAGCGGGACCTCCTACGAGCAGTACTTC. As protein: CASSLTSGTSYEQYF.

The chain uses TRBV7-9 and TRBJ1-1, with TRBD1 as a possible D gene (6 bases). Trimming cost V 2 bases and J 8 bases, with 6 bases left between them. Germline CDR1 SEHNR, CDR2 FQNEAQ (reference sequence). The CDR3 is made up of 11 amino acids. This CDR3 is CASSLTGEAFF. The CDR3 DNA reads TGTGCCAGCAGCTTAACAGGGGAAGCTTTCTTT.

This clone was detected once. The genes are TRBV10-3 and TRBJ2-6, with 12 bases aligning to TRBD1. CDR3 length: 18 amino acids. Germline CDR1 and CDR2: ENHRY and SYGVKD. Germline trimming cut 7 bases from V and 1 base from J; bases unmatched to any gene: 8. The CDR3 protein is CAITGVGQGASGANVLTF. The CDR3 DNA follows: TGTGCCATCACGGGAGTGGGACAGGGGGCGTCTGGGGCCAACGTCCTGACTTTC.

The chain carries TRBV2 and TRBJ2-3; TRBD2 matches at 8 bases. Per the germline V gene, CDR1 is SNHLY and CDR2 is FYNNEI. This CDR3 spans 17 amino acids. V gave up 8 bases and J gave up 2 bases; unmatched junction bases: 15. CDR3 sequence: CASPPGGSSGITDTQYF. CDR3 DNA sequence: TGTGCCAGCCCCCCTGGCGGTAGTAGCGGGATCACAGATACGCAGTATTTT. Complete variable domain (other parts from reference TRBV2 and TRBJ2-3): EPEVTQTPSHQVTQMGQEVILRCVPISNHLYFYWYRQILGQKVEFLVSFYNNEISEKSEIFDDQFSVERPDGSNFTLKIRSTKLEDSAMYFCASPPGGSSGITDTQYFGPGTRLTVL.

The chain carries TRBV14 and TRBJ2-5; D gene uncertain. The CDR3 totals 12 residues. CDR1 and CDR2 (germline): SGHDN, FVKESK. Trimming stripped 3 bases from V and 3 bases from J, with 5 bases between. The CDR3 DNA reads TGTGCCAGCAGCCACAACGAAGAGACCCAGTACTTC. This codes for CASSHNEETQYF.

The chain has TRBV27 and TRBJ2-7; perhaps TRBD1 as D (6 bases). This CDR3 contains 15 residues. Trimming left V 0 bases short and J 0 bases short, with 9 bases between. Germline loops: CDR1 MNHEY, CDR2 SMNVEV (reference sequence). The CDR3: CASSLSWTVSYEQYF. The CDR3, as DNA: TGTGCCAGCAGTTTATCCTGGACAGTCTCCTACGAGCAGTACTTC.

The chain combines TRBV14 with TRBJ2-3; unclear D gene. The CDR3 length is 12 residues. Trimming pared 3 bases from V and 6 bases from J, leaving 7 bases between. Germline V CDR1 and CDR2: SGHDN, FVKESK. The CDR3 loop reads CASSQLQDTQYF. The CDR3 DNA reads as TGTGCCAGCAGCCAGCTTCAGGATACGCAGTATTTT.

V gene TRBV27 combines with J gene TRBJ2-1, with D perhaps matching TRBD1 (6 bases). The germline V gene encodes CDR1 MNHEY and CDR2 SMNVEV (reference sequence). Trimming cost V 2 bases and J 6 bases, with 11 bases left between them. This CDR3 is 14 amino acids long. DNA of the CDR3: TGTGCCAGCAGTTTAGGAGTAGGGGGCAATGAGCAGTTCTTC. This gives the protein CASSLGVGGNEQFF.

The chain employs TRBV27 and TRBJ2-3; D might be TRBD1 (6 bases). The CDR3 consists of 15 residues. Germline assignment: CDR1 MNHEY and CDR2 SMNVEV (reference sequence). V was shortened by 5 bases and J by 3 bases, with 15 bases between the two germline ends. CDR3 in DNA: TGTGCCAGCAGTACACTCACCGACAGGACAGATACGCAGTATTTT. It is translated as CASSTLTDRTDTQYF.

The rearrangement uses TRBV18 and TRBJ1-2; 8 positions match TRBD1. Germline values: CDR1 KGHSH, CDR2 LQKENI. The trim removed 3 bases at V and 4 bases at J, leaving 7 bases unmatched. The CDR3 sequence is 15 residues long. The CDR3, as DNA: TGTGCCAGCTCACCGCCTGACAGGGGAGTCTATGGCTACACCTTC. It is translated as CASSPPDRGVYGYTF.

This chain links TRBV27 with TRBJ2-1, with 7 bases aligning to TRBD1. In germline, CDR1 is MNHEY, CDR2 SMNVEV (reference sequence). The CDR3 length is 16 residues. The V segment lost 5 bases and the J segment 5 bases; nucleotides outside the gene matches: 12. DNA for the CDR3: TGTGCCAGCAGTCAAAGACCCGGGACAGTTGACAATGAGCAGTTCTTC. Its protein is CASSQRPGTVDNEQFF.

The chain couples TRBV27 to TRBJ2-1, with 13 bases that match TRBD2. The CDR3 has 16 residues. V lost 4 bases to trimming and J lost 8 bases; unmatched junction nucleotides: 8. Germline V lookup: CDR1 MNHEY, CDR2 SMNVEV (reference sequence). CDR3 sequence (DNA): TGTGCCAGCAGTTCCCTCGGGACTAGCGGGATCCATGAGCAGTTCTTC. Its protein is CASSSLGTSGIHEQFF.

V usage is TRBV27 and J usage is TRBJ2-7, with D hard to call. The germline V gene encodes CDR1 MNHEY and CDR2 SMNVEV (reference sequence). The CDR3 covers 11 residues. V lost 8 bases and J 4 bases, leaving 9 bases between the germline ends. CDR3 bases: TGTGCCAGCCTTACCAGATACGAGCAGTACTTC. Protein sequence: CASLTRYEQYF.

This clone was observed a single time. The chain recombines TRBV27 with TRBJ2-1, with 7 nucleotides matching TRBD2. J lost 3 bases, V lost 8 bases, and 7 bases had no gene match. This CDR3 comprises 14 residues. Germline V gene lookup returns CDR1 MNHEY and CDR2 SMNVEV (reference sequence). Here the CDR3 DNA reads TGTGCCAGCGCAACCCGGGACTACTACAATGAGCAGTTCTTC. Translating gives CASATRDYYNEQFF.

CDR3 region: CASSFARGNRADTQYF. The CDR3 DNA reads TGTGCCAGCAGTTTCGCTCGGGGGAATCGCGCAGATACGCAGTATTTT. The J gene is TRBJ2-3, the V gene TRBV28, with D maybe TRBD2 (6 bases). Germline V gene data show CDR1 as MDHEN and CDR2 as SYDVKM. This CDR3 contains 16 residues. V lost 3 bases and J lost 4, with 17 bases in between.

The V and J genes are TRBV7-9 and TRBJ2-7; D possibly matches TRBD1 or TRBD2 (5 bases each). This CDR3 region has 15 residues. Germline V gives CDR1 SEHNR, CDR2 FQNEAQ (reference sequence). The ends were cut back, 4 bases at V and 1 base at J, with 14 bases in the middle. The CDR3: CASSYGLGPSYEQYF. For the CDR3, the DNA is TGTGCCAGCAGCTACGGACTGGGACCATCCTACGAGCAGTACTTC.

This chain uses TRBV5-8 with TRBJ2-2; the D gene is possibly TRBD1 (6 bases). The germline V gene encodes CDR1 SGHTS and CDR2 YDEGEE. V was cut by 1 base and J by 3 bases, with 7 bases left in between. CDR3 length equals 14 residues. CDR3 loop: CASSLTGYTGELFF. The CDR3 bases are TGTGCCAGCAGCTTGACAGGGTACACCGGGGAGCTGTTTTTT. The whole variable domain, filled in from reference TRBV5-8 and TRBJ2-2, reads EAGVTQSPTHLIKTRGQQATLRCSPISGHTSVYWYQQALGLGLQFLLWYDEGEERNRGNFPPRFSGRQFPNYSSELNVNALELEDSALYLCASSLTGYTGELFFGEGSRLTVL.

CDR3 DNA sequence: TGCGCCAGCAGCCCTTCGACAGAGGTGCAGCCCCAGCATTTT. Amino acid sequence: CASSPSTEVQPQHF. The chain carries TRBV4-1 and TRBJ1-5, with a tentative D call TRBD1 (5 bases). V was clipped by 4 bases and J by 7 bases, with 14 bases between them. This CDR3 comprises 14 residues. CDR1 MGHRA and CDR2 YSYEKL come from the germline V gene.

The CDR3 nucleotides read TGTGCCAGCAGCGTATCCGGGAGCAATCAAAACGAGCAGTACTTC. Residues: CASSVSGSNQNEQYF. The gene calls are TRBV7-8 and TRBJ2-7; tentatively, D is TRBD2 (6 bases). Trimming cost V 5 bases and J 5 bases, with 19 bases left between them. The germline gives CDR1 SGHVS, CDR2 FQNEAQ. The CDR3 has 15 amino acids.

The gene calls are TRBV7-9 and TRBJ2-1; 9 nucleotides match TRBD1. This CDR3 spans 15 amino acids. Germline trimming cut 2 bases from V and 7 bases from J; bases unmatched to any gene: 6. From germline, CDR1 is SEHNR and CDR2 FQNEAQ (reference sequence). The chain's CDR3 is CASSLTGGSWNEQFF. The CDR3 bases are TGTGCCAGCAGCTTAACAGGGGGCTCTTGGAATGAGCAGTTCTTC.

The gene calls are TRBV4-1 and TRBJ2-7; the match to TRBD1 covers 7 bases. Germline CDR1 and CDR2: MGHRA and YSYEKL. The CDR3 extends over 15 amino acids. J gave up 9 bases and V 1 base, and 12 bases lay outside the gene matches. The CDR3 sequence is CASSQVRETGNGQYF. The CDR3 region has the DNA TGCGCCAGCAGCCAAGTAAGGGAGACAGGGAACGGGCAGTACTTC.

The rearrangement uses TRBV9 and TRBJ1-1; D remains unclear. CDR1 SGDLS and CDR2 YYNGEE come from the germline V gene. V lost 4 bases, J lost 5 bases, and 12 bases lay in between. This CDR3 is 13 amino acids long. The CDR3 sequence: CASSRRLGTEAFF. CDR3 sequence (DNA): TGTGCCAGCAGCCGGAGATTAGGAACTGAAGCTTTCTTT.

The genes are TRBV19 and TRBJ2-5, with 7 bases aligning to TRBD1. Germline V CDR1 and CDR2: LNHDA, SQIVND (reference sequence). The junction had 12 bases not matched to a gene; V was cut back by 5 bases and J by 3 bases. The CDR3 is 16 amino acids. The CDR3 spells CASSSLEQGLEETQYF. The DNA of the CDR3 is TGTGCCAGTAGTTCGTTGGAACAGGGGTTGGAAGAGACCCAGTACTTC.

The J gene is TRBJ2-3, the V gene TRBV6-1; 9 bases line up with TRBD2. Looked up from germline, CDR1 is MNHNS and CDR2 is SASEGT. The CDR3 totals 16 residues. V gave up 4 bases and J gave up 0 bases; unmatched junction bases: 5. CDR3 nucleotide sequence: TGTGCCAGCAGTGCTTGGACTAGCGAAAGCACAGATACGCAGTATTTT. It translates to CASSAWTSESTDTQYF.

In DNA form, the CDR3 reads TGTGCCAGCAGCTCTACACGTACGGTTAATGAAAAACTGTTTTTT. Translating gives CASSSTRTVNEKLFF. The rearrangement links TRBV7-9 to TRBJ1-4; D is ambiguous. The germline V gene encodes CDR1 SEHNR and CDR2 FQNEAQ (reference sequence). Trimming cost V 4 bases and J 4 bases, with 13 bases left between them. CDR3 length: 15 residues.

The chain uses TRBV11-2 and TRBJ2-7; D call uncertain. This CDR3 is built from 12 residues. Germline lookup yields CDR1 SGHAT and CDR2 FQNNGV. Trimming shortened V by 4 bases and J by 7 bases, and 11 bases separated the two germline ends. CDR3: CASSSSPGEQYF. The CDR3 nucleotides are TGTGCCAGCAGCTCTAGTCCGGGTGAGCAGTACTTC.

This chain's CDR3 is CSVEDYRISSYNEQFF. In DNA form, the CDR3 reads TGCAGCGTTGAAGACTACCGTATTAGCTCCTACAATGAGCAGTTCTTC. This chain links TRBV29-1 with TRBJ2-1; D gene unclear. In germline, CDR1 is SQVTM, CDR2 ANQGSEA. This CDR3 contains 16 residues. The ends were cut back, 0 bases at V and 0 bases at J, with 12 bases in the middle.

This chain connects TRBV9 to TRBJ2-5, with TRBD1 matching over 10 bases. V was clipped by 4 bases and J by 5 bases; unmatched bases: 11. This CDR3 has 16 amino acids. CDR1 is SGDLS and CDR2 is YYNGEE in the germline V gene. The CDR3 reads CASSRSTGGFYETQYF. CDR3 coding DNA: TGTGCCAGCAGCCGGTCGACAGGGGGCTTTTATGAGACCCAGTACTTC.